This T cell receptor (beta chain) comes out of a study of cytomegalovirus exposure and HLA in healthy donors. On this clone itself: Its antigen is still unknown.

The PCR ran on 60 Vbeta and 13 Jbeta primers. Using immunoSEQ multiplex PCR, the repertoire was profiled, and TCRdb retains in-frame clones only, with some absent. Here the sample table reports 45,000 to 50,000 clones. The CDR3 runs 13 residues. Trimming removed 2 bases at V and 4 bases at J, with 11 bases between. Germline loops: CDR1 GTSNPN, CDR2 SVGIG (reference sequence). The study sampled nominally healthy donors, though unrecorded immune exposures were likely. Study conclusions and caveats: A few CMV-associated chains proved CMV antigen-specific in vitro.

This sequence joins TRBV30 and TRBJ1-1; TRBD1 might be the D (5 bases). The sequenced material came from PBMCs. The clonotype comes from a male donor in good health and CMV-seronegative. The CDR3 sequence is CAWSPGGGTEAFF. In DNA, the CDR3 is TGTGCCTGGAGTCCGGGGGGAGGCACTGAAGCTTTCTTT.